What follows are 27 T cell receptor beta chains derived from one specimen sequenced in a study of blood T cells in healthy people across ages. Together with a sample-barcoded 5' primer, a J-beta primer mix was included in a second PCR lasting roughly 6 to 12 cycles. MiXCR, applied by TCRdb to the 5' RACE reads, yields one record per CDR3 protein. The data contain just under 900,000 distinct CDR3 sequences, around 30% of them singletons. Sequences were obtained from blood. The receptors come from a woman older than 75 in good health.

The CDR3, as DNA: TGTGCCAGCACCCTGGGAAGTATGAACACTGAAGCTTTCTTT. Protein sequence: CASTLGSMNTEAFF. J is TRBJ1-1 and V is TRBV12-3 or TRBV12-4; D gene uncertain. This CDR3 region has 14 residues. V gave up 7 bases and J gave up 0 bases, with 12 bases separating them.

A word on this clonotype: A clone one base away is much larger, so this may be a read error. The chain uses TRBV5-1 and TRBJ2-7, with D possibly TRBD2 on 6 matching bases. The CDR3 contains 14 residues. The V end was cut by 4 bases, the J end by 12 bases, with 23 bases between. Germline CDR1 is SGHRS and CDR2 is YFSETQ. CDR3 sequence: CASSLSGTPNIPYF. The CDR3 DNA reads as TGCGCCAGCAGCCTATCCGGGACTCCTAACATTCCGTACTTC.

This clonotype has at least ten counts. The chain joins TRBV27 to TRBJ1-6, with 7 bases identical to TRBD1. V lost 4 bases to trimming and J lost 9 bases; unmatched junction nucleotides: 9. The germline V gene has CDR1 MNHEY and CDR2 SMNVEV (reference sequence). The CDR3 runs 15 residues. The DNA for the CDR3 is TGTGCCAGCAGTTCTGACAGGGCCCAAGGTTCACCCCTCCACTTT. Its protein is CASSSDRAQGSPLHF.

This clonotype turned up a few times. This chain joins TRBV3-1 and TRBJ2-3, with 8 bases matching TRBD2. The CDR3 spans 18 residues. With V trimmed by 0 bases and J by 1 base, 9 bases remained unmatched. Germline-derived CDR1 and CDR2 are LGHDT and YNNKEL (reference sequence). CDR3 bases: TGTGCCAGCAGCCAAGACGGACGGGGGGGAAGGGGCACAGATACGCAGTATTTT. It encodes CASSQDGRGGRGTDTQYF.

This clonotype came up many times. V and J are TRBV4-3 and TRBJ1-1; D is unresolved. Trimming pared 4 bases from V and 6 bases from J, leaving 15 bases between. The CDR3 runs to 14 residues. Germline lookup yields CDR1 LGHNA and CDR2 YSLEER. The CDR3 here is CASSLEGGFAEAFF. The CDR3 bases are TGCGCCAGCAGCCTAGAGGGAGGGTTCGCTGAAGCTTTCTTT.

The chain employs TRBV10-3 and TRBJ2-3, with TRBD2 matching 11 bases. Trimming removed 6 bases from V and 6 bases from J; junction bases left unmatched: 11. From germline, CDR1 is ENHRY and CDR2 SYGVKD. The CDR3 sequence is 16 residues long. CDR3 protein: CAIRPTGTSGGDTQYF. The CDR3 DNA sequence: TGTGCCATCAGACCCACAGGGACTAGCGGAGGTGATACGCAGTATTTT.

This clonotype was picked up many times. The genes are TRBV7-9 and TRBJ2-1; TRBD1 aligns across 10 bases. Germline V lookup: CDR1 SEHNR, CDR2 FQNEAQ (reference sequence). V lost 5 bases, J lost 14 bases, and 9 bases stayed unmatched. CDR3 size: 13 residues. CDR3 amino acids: CASSPTGGARKFF. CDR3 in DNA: TGTGCCAGCAGCCCGACAGGGGGCGCGCGAAAGTTCTTC.

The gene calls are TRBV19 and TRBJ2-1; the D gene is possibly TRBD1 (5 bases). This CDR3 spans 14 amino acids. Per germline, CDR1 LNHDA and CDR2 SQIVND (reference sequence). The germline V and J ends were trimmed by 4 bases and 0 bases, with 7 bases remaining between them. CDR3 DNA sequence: TGTGCCAGTAGTAGTGACAGCTCCTACAATGAGCAGTTCTTC. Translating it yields CASSSDSSYNEQFF.

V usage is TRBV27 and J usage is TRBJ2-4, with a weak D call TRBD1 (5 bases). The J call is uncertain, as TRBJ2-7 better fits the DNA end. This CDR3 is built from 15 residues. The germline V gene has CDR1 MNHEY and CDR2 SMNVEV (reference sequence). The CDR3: CASSQAAGNLYEQYF. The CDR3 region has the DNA TGTGCCAGCAGCCAGGCTGCAGGGAACCTATACGAGCAGTACTTC.

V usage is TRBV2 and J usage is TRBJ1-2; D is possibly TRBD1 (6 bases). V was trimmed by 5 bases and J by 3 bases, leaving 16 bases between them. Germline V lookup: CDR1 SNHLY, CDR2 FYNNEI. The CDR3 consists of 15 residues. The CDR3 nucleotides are TGTGCCAGCAGTTTGGGCCAGGGGAAAGACTATGGCTACACCTTC. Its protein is CASSLGQGKDYGYTF.

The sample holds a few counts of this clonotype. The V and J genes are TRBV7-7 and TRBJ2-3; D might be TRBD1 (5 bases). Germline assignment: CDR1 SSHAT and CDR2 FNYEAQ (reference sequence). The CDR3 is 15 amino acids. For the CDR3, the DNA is TGTGCTATTACCGCGTTGGGGCTGAGGACAGATACGCAGTATTTT. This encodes CAITALGLRTDTQYF.

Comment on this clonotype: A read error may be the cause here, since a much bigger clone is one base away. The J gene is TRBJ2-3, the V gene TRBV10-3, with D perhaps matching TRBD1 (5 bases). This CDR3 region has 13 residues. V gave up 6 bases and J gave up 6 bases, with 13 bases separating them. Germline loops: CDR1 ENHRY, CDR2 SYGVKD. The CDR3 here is CAIRVQDKDTQYF. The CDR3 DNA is TGTGCCATCAGGGTCCAGGACAAGGATACGCAGTATTTT.

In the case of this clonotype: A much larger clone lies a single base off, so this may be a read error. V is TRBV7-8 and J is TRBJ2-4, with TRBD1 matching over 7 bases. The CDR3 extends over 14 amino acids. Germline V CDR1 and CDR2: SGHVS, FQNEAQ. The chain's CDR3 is CAGSLEAGGRGQYF. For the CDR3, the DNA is TGTGCCGGCAGCTTAGAGGCAGGGGGTAGGGGGCAGTACTTC. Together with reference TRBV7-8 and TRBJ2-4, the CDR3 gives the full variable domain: GAGVSQSPRYKVAKRGQDVALRCDPISGHVSLFWYQQALGQGPEFLTYFQNEAQLDKSGLPSDRFFAERPEGSVSTLKIQRTQQEDSAVYLCAGSLEAGGRGQYFGAGTRLSVL.

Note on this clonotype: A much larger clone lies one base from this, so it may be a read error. CDR3 sequence (DNA): TGTGCCAGCAGTGTAAGACAGGGGGCAGGCATAGATACGCAGTATTTT. This encodes CASSVRQGAGIDTQYF. The V gene is TRBV5-8, the J gene TRBJ2-3; the match to TRBD1 covers 10 bases. After removal of 5 bases from V and 5 bases from J, the junction contained 11 bases not matched to a gene. Germline-derived CDR1 and CDR2 are SGHTS and YDEGEE. This CDR3 region has 16 residues.

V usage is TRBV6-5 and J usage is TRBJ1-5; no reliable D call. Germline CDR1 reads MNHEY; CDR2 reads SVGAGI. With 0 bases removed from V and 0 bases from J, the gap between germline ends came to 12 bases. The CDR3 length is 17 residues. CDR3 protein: CASSYSGPGYSNQPQHF. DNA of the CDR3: TGTGCCAGCAGTTACTCGGGTCCGGGCTATAGCAATCAGCCCCAGCATTTT.

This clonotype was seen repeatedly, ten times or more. DNA for the CDR3: TGTGCCAGCAGCGTAGGTCCAGGTTCTACTAACTATGGCTACACCTTC. It yields the protein CASSVGPGSTNYGYTF. This chain connects TRBV9 to TRBJ1-2; no clear D gene. Per the germline V gene, CDR1 is SGDLS and CDR2 is YYNGEE. V dropped 0 bases and J dropped 0 bases, with 12 bases sitting between them. CDR3 size: 16 residues.

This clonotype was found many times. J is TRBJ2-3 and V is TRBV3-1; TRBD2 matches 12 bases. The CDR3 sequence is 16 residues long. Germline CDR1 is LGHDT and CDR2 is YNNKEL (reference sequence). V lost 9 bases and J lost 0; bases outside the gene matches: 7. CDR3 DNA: TGTGCCAGTATGACTAGCGGGGGCCGGAGCACAGATACGCAGTATTTT. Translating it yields CASMTSGGRSTDTQYF.

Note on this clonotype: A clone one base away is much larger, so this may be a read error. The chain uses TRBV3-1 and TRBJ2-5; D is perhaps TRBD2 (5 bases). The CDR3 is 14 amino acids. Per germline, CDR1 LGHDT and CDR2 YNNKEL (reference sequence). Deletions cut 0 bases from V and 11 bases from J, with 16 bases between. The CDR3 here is CASSQDVAHNEQYF. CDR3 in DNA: TGTGCCAGCAGCCAAGATGTAGCGCACAATGAGCAGTACTTC.

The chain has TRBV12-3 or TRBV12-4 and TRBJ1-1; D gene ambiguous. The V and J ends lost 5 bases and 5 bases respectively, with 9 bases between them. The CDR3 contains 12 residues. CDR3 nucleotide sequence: TGTGCCAGCAGTCTCCATCTGACTGAAGCTTTCTTT. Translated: CASSLHLTEAFF.

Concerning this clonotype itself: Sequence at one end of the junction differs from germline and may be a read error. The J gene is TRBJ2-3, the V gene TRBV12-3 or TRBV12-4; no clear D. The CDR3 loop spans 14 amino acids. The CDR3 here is CASTWRVRTDTEYF. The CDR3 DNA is TGTGCCAGCACCTGGAGAGTGCGCACAGATACGGAGTATTTT.

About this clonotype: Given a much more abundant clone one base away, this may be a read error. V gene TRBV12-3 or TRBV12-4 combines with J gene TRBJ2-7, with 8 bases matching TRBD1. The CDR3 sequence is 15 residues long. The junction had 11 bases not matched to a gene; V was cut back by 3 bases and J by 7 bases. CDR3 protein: CASSFALTGGDEQYF. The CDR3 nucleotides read TGTGCCAGCAGTTTCGCTCTAACAGGGGGTGATGAGCAGTACTTC.

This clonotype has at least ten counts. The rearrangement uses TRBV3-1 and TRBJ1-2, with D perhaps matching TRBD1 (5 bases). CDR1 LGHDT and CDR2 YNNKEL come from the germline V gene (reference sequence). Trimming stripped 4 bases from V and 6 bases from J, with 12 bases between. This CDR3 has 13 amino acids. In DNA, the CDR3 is TGTGCCAGCAGCCCAGGGTCTAGTGATGGCTACACCTTC. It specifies CASSPGSSDGYTF.

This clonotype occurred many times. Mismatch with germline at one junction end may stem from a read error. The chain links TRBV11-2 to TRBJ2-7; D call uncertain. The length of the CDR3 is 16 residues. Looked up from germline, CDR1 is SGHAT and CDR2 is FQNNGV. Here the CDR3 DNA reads TGTGCCAGCAACTTAGATCTAACGGGTAGATCCTACGAGCAGTACTTC. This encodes CASNLDLTGRSYEQYF. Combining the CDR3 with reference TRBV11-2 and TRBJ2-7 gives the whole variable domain EAGVAQSPRYKIIEKRQSVAFWCNPISGHATLYWYQQILGQGPKLLIQFQNNGVVDDSQLPKDRFSAERLKGVDSTLKIQPAKLEDSAVYLCASNLDLTGRSYEQYFGPGTRLTVT.

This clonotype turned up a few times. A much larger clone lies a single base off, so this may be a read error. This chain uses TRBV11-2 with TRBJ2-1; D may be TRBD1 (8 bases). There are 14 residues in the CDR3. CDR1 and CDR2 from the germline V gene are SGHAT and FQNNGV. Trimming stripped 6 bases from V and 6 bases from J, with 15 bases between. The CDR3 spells CASRQGGGRNEQFF. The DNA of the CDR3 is TGTGCCAGCAGACAGGGGGGAGGGCGCAATGAGCAGTTCTTC.

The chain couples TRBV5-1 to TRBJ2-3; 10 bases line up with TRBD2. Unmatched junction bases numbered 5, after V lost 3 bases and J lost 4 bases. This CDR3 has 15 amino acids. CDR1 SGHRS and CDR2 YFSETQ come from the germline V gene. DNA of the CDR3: TGCGCCAGCAGCTGGAGCGGGGGGGTCCCAGATACGCAGTATTTT. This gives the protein CASSWSGGVPDTQYF.

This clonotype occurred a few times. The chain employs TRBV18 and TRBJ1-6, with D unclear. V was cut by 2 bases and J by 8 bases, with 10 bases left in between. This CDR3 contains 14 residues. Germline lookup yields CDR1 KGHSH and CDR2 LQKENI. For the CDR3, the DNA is TGTGCCAGCTCACCAGCAGGTCGCGATTCACCCCTCCACTTT. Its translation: CASSPAGRDSPLHF.

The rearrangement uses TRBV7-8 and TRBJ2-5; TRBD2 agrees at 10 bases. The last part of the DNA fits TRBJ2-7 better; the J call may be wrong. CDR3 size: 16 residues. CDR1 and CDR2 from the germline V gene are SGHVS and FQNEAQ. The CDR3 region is CASSPHPSGSLHEQYF. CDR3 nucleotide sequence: TGTGCCAGCAGCCCCCACCCTAGCGGGAGTTTGCACGAGCAGTACTTC.